Below are 22 T cell receptor beta chains sequenced from a single sample in a study of shared clonotypes between healthy human individuals. Profiling relied on immunoSEQ multiplex PCR, and the TCRdb table lists in-frame clones only, not all of them. Of approximately 700,000 clones listed, 55% to 85% are singletons. Specimen: memory CD4+ T cells sorted from blood. Specified subset: CD45RA-negative fraction. These receptors were obtained from a woman aged 25 to 39 in good health.

The rearrangement uses TRBV19 and TRBJ2-3; possible D gene TRBD2, 6 bases. The germline V and J ends were trimmed by 5 bases and 0 bases, with 12 bases remaining between them. The germline CDR1 and CDR2 sequences are LNHDA and SQIVND (reference sequence). The CDR3 length is 15 residues. CDR3 DNA sequence: TGTGCCAGTAGTTTGGGGAGGCGTAGCACAGATACGCAGTATTTT. It encodes CASSLGRRSTDTQYF.

This rearrangement joins TRBV5-8 to TRBJ1-4; D uncertain. Trimming left V 0 bases short and J 0 bases short, with 15 bases between. This CDR3 comprises 18 residues. Germline loops: CDR1 SGHTS, CDR2 YDEGEE. DNA for the CDR3: TGTGCCAGCAGCTTGGATCATGGGTCGGCACCAACTAATGAAAAACTGTTTTTT. Amino acid sequence: CASSLDHGSAPTNEKLFF.

The CDR3 sequence is CASGRDSLGPQHF. CDR3 bases: TGTGCCAGCGGCCGGGACTCCCTCGGACCCCAGCATTTT. This chain links TRBV27 with TRBJ1-5; maybe TRBD1 (5 bases). Trimming removed 8 bases from V and 10 bases from J, with 18 bases in between. Germline CDR1 is MNHEY and CDR2 is SMNVEV (reference sequence). The CDR3 runs 13 residues.

This clone was seen more than once but under ten times. V and J are TRBV11-3 and TRBJ2-7; TRBD2 is a possible D gene (7 bases). Looked up from germline, CDR1 is SGHNT and CDR2 is YENEEA. Between the trimmed V and J ends, which lost 5 bases and 6 bases, there was a span of 17 bases. The length of the CDR3 is 14 residues. CDR3 amino acids: CASSRGGDEIEQYF. CDR3 DNA sequence: TGTGCCAGCAGCCGAGGGGGGGATGAGATCGAGCAGTACTTC.

This clone appeared once. This chain uses TRBV2 with TRBJ1-2, with 7 bases lining up with TRBD1. Losses at the gene ends were 6 bases for V and 6 bases for J; bases not matched to a gene: 13. This CDR3 has 15 residues. Germline values: CDR1 SNHLY, CDR2 FYNNEI. The CDR3: CASRYPHRGVNGYTF. The CDR3 region has the DNA TGTGCCAGCAGGTACCCCCACAGGGGCGTAAATGGCTACACCTTC.

This clone appeared once. The J gene is TRBJ2-1, the V gene TRBV13, with 10 positions matching TRBD2. The CDR3 is 16 amino acids. Germline CDR1 and CDR2: PRHDT and FYEKMQ (reference sequence). Unmatched junction bases numbered 13, after V lost 5 bases and J lost 9 bases. DNA for the CDR3: TGTGCCAGCAGCGTCCCTACTAGCGGGAAGGCGGGTGAGCAGTTCTTC. Residues: CASSVPTSGKAGEQFF. Complete variable domain (other parts from reference TRBV13 and TRBJ2-1): AAGVIQSPRHLIKEKRETATLKCYPIPRHDTVYWYQQGPGQDPQFLISFYEKMQSDKGSIPDRFSAQQFSDYHSELNMSSLELGDSALYFCASSVPTSGKAGEQFFGPGTRLTVL.

The V call is TRBV19, the J call TRBJ1-2; 7 nucleotides match TRBD1. The CDR3 has 13 residues. Trimming cost V 4 bases and J 6 bases; bases outside gene matches: 5. Germline V gene data show CDR1 as LNHDA and CDR2 as SQIVND (reference sequence). The CDR3 loop reads CASSTGDSHGYTF. For the CDR3, the DNA is TGTGCCAGTAGTACAGGGGACAGCCATGGCTACACCTTC.

This chain links TRBV16 with TRBJ1-2; no definite D call. The CDR3 length is 14 residues. V shed 2 bases and J shed 4 bases, with 11 bases lying between them. Germline V lookup: CDR1 KGHSY, CDR2 FQNENV. CDR3 amino acids: CASSQDTITYGYTF. CDR3 nucleotides: TGTGCCAGCAGCCAAGACACGATAACCTATGGCTACACCTTC.

V usage is TRBV2 and J usage is TRBJ1-2; 7 bases align to TRBD1. CDR1 is SNHLY, CDR2 FYNNEI, per germline. Losses at the gene ends were 2 bases for V and 1 base for J; bases not matched to a gene: 10. This CDR3 has 17 amino acids. CDR3 nucleotides: TGTGCCAGCAGTGAACCGGGACAGCCAAACTTTAACTATGGCTACACCTTC. It yields the protein CASSEPGQPNFNYGYTF.

The CDR3: CASMESAGGFEQYF. The CDR3 DNA reads TGTGCCAGCATGGAATCGGCAGGGGGCTTCGAGCAGTACTTC. This chain uses TRBV6-5 with TRBJ2-7; 8 bases align to TRBD1. The CDR3 has 14 residues. The trim removed 7 bases at V and 6 bases at J, leaving 11 bases unmatched. Germline values: CDR1 MNHEY, CDR2 SVGAGI.

The chain uses TRBV6-6 and TRBJ2-6; D is undetermined. CDR3 length: 16 amino acids. Trimming shortened V by 0 bases and J by 0 bases, and 6 bases separated the two germline ends. Germline CDR1 and CDR2: MNHNY and SVGAGI (reference sequence). CDR3 amino acids: CASSYSGPSGANVLTF. The CDR3 coding sequence is TGTGCCAGCAGTTACTCAGGCCCCTCTGGGGCCAACGTCCTGACTTTC.

The chain is built from TRBV6-6 and TRBJ2-1, with 9 bases aligning to TRBD1. The germline gives CDR1 MNHNY, CDR2 SVGAGI (reference sequence). The V gene end was trimmed by 6 bases and the J gene end by 5 bases; junction bases not matched to a gene: 8. CDR3 length equals 15 residues. Written as DNA, the CDR3 is TGTGCCAGCAGCAGCCCGGGACAGGGTAACAATGAGCAGTTCTTC. It is translated as CASSSPGQGNNEQFF.

This rearrangement joins TRBV6-6 to TRBJ1-1; maybe TRBD1 (5 bases). V was cut by 4 bases and J by 5 bases, with 11 bases left in between. The germline V gene has CDR1 MNHNY and CDR2 SVGAGI (reference sequence). The CDR3 is made up of 13 amino acids. CDR3 DNA sequence: TGTGCCAGCAGTTCAAGACAGCTAACTGAAGCTTTCTTT. Translation: CASSSRQLTEAFF.

Concerning this clone: In the same sample, other DNA sequences code for this CDR3. The chain carries TRBV14 and TRBJ2-3; 7 bases are shared with TRBD1. V gave up 4 bases and J gave up 1 base; unmatched junction bases: 2. Per germline, CDR1 SGHDN and CDR2 FVKESK. The CDR3 has 14 residues. The CDR3 loop reads CASSRDRGTDTQYF. Written as DNA, the CDR3 is TGTGCCAGCAGCCGGGACAGAGGCACAGATACGCAGTATTTT.

The J gene is TRBJ2-1, the V gene TRBV29-1; no reliable D call. The CDR3 is 14 residues long. Trimming stripped 4 bases from V and 6 bases from J, with 16 bases between. Germline loops: CDR1 SQVTM, CDR2 ANQGSEA. CDR3 DNA sequence: TGCAGCGTTGGACCTACTTTTCGTGGCAATGAGCAGTTCTTC. This encodes CSVGPTFRGNEQFF.

This rearrangement joins TRBV5-1 to TRBJ2-3, with 15 bases lining up with TRBD2. CDR1 is SGHRS and CDR2 is YFSETQ in the germline V gene. The CDR3 is 18 residues long. With 4 bases clipped from V and 4 bases from J, the junction kept 10 bases outside the gene matches. CDR3 sequence reads: CASSLRTSGRAGADTQYF. In DNA form, the CDR3 reads TGCGCCAGCAGCCTACGGACTAGCGGGAGGGCCGGTGCAGATACGCAGTATTTT.

This chain uses TRBV15 with TRBJ1-1; the D is unclear. The CDR3 extends over 15 amino acids. Germline assignment: CDR1 LNHNV and CDR2 YYDKDF (reference sequence). Trimming left V 1 base short and J 1 base short, with 10 bases between. The CDR3 sequence is CATSRAEDTNTEAFF. In DNA, the CDR3 is TGTGCCACCAGCAGAGCGGAGGATACGAACACTGAAGCTTTCTTT. Full variable domain (rest looked up from reference TRBV15 and TRBJ1-1): DAMVIQNPRYQVTQFGKPVTLSCSQTLNHNVMYWYQQKSSQAPKLLFHYYDKDFNNEADTPDNFQSRRPNTSFCFLDIRSPGLGDTAMYLCATSRAEDTNTEAFFGQGTRLTVV.

This clone occurred a few times. The chain joins TRBV28 to TRBJ1-5; 7 nucleotides line up with TRBD1. The CDR3 contains 12 residues. The V segment lost 6 bases and the J segment 11 bases; nucleotides outside the gene matches: 7. CDR1 is MDHEN, CDR2 SYDVKM, per germline. CDR3 protein: CASRVNRGAQHF. The CDR3, as DNA: TGTGCCAGCAGAGTCAACAGGGGAGCCCAGCATTTT. Together with reference TRBV28 and TRBJ1-5, the CDR3 gives the full variable domain: DVKVTQSSRYLVKRTGEKVFLECVQDMDHENMFWYRQDPGLGLRLIYFSYDVKMKEKGDIPEGYSVSREKKERFSLILESASTNQTSMYLCASRVNRGAQHFGDGTRLSIL.

The rearrangement uses TRBV5-6 and TRBJ2-6, with TRBD1 matching 8 bases. Per the germline V gene, CDR1 is SGHDT and CDR2 is YYEEEE. There are 18 residues in the CDR3. The J segment lost 0 bases and the V segment lost 4 bases, leaving 9 bases of the junction unmatched. The CDR3: CASSPAIDRGSGANVLTF. The CDR3 DNA reads TGTGCCAGCAGCCCAGCGATAGACAGGGGCTCTGGGGCCAACGTCCTGACTTTC.

The rearrangement links TRBV27 to TRBJ2-2; D ambiguous. This CDR3 comprises 13 residues. V was shortened by 8 bases and J by 1 base, with 8 bases between the two germline ends. CDR1 is MNHEY and CDR2 is SMNVEV in the germline V gene (reference sequence). The CDR3 coding sequence is TGTGCCAGCCTAAGCAGGAACACCGGGGAGCTGTTTTTT. Its translation is CASLSRNTGELFF.

This clone was recorded many times. This sequence joins TRBV5-1 and TRBJ2-1, with 9 bases that match TRBD1. Germline V CDR1 and CDR2: SGHRS, YFSETQ. The J segment lost 7 bases and the V segment lost 0 bases, leaving 8 bases of the junction unmatched. The CDR3 spans 16 residues. The CDR3 DNA reads TGCGCCAGCAGCTTGGCGGGGACAGGGCTAAGAAATGAGCAGTTCTTC. Its protein product is CASSLAGTGLRNEQFF. Based on the CDR3 plus reference TRBV5-1 and TRBJ2-1, the full variable domain is KAGVTQTPRYLIKTRGQQVTLSCSPISGHRSVSWYQQTPGQGLQFLFEYFSETQRNKGNFPGRFSGRQFSNSRSEMNVSTLELGDSALYLCASSLAGTGLRNEQFFGPGTRLTVL.

The chain links TRBV27 to TRBJ2-3; 9 nucleotides align to TRBD2. Losses at the gene ends were 4 bases for V and 6 bases for J; bases not matched to a gene: 14. Germline CDR1 is MNHEY and CDR2 is SMNVEV (reference sequence). The length of the CDR3 is 17 residues. This CDR3 is CASSWLAGSLSSDTQYF. The CDR3 DNA sequence: TGTGCCAGCAGTTGGCTAGCGGGATCCCTATCTTCCGATACGCAGTATTTT.